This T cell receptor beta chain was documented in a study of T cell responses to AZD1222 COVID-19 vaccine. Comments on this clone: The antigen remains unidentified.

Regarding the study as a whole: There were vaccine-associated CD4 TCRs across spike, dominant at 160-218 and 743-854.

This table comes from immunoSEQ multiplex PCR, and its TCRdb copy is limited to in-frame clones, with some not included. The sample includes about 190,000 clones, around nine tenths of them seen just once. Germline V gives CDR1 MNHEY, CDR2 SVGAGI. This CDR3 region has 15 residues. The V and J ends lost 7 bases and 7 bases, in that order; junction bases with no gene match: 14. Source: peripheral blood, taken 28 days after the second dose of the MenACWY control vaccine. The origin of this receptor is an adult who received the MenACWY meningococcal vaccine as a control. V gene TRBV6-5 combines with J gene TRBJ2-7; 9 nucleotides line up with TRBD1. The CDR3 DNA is TGTGCCAGCACCGAGAGAGGGACAGGGCTAGAGGAGCAGTACTTC. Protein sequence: CASTERGTGLEEQYF.